Shown below are 28 T cell receptor beta chains from a single sample sequenced in a study of blood T cell repertoires in COVID-19. Libraries were prepared by immunoSEQ multiplex PCR; TCRdb keeps only in-frame clonotypes and omits some of them. The sample shows roughly 100,000 clones, around 86% of them seen only once. Sequenced input: peripheral blood. The receptors shown here come from a man aged 80 or over with acute or convalescent COVID-19.

The chain combines TRBV19 with TRBJ1-1; possible D gene TRBD1, 5 bases. With 3 bases removed from V and 7 bases from J, the gap between germline ends came to 6 bases. CDR1 and CDR2 (germline): LNHDA, SQIVND (reference sequence). The CDR3 is 11 residues long. Written as DNA, the CDR3 is TGTGCCAGTAGTATTCAGGGTGAAGCTTTCTTT. This codes for CASSIQGEAFF.

The CDR3 is CASLDPTSTDTQYF. The CDR3 DNA is TGCGCCAGCTTAGACCCGACTAGCACAGATACGCAGTATTTT. The genes are TRBV5-1 and TRBJ2-3; D not resolved. The V gene's germline CDR1 is SGHRS and CDR2 YFSETQ. There are 14 residues in the CDR3. Trimming stripped 7 bases from V and 0 bases from J, with 12 bases between.

This clone was picked up one time. This chain connects TRBV4-1 to TRBJ2-7; D gene ambiguous. The CDR3 is 14 residues long. V dropped 3 bases and J dropped 4 bases, with 13 bases sitting between them. CDR1 is MGHRA, CDR2 YSYEKL, per germline. The CDR3 protein is CASSHERLGYEQYF. CDR3 nucleotides: TGCGCCAGCAGCCATGAGCGATTGGGTTACGAGCAGTACTTC.

The chain employs TRBV7-2 and TRBJ2-1, with a tentative D call TRBD1 (6 bases). The CDR3 covers 14 residues. Germline CDR1 and CDR2: SGHTA and FQGNSA. Trimming took 7 bases from V and 4 from J, leaving 14 bases between them. The CDR3 is CASTPTGPYNEQFF. The CDR3 nucleotides are TGTGCCAGCACCCCGACAGGACCTTACAATGAGCAGTTCTTC.

This clone was counted once. V and J are TRBV19 and TRBJ1-4; 8 nucleotides match TRBD1. The CDR3 totals 15 residues. Germline lookup yields CDR1 LNHDA and CDR2 SQIVND (reference sequence). V shed 5 bases and J 7 bases; nucleotides not matched to a gene: 9. In DNA, the CDR3 is TGTGCCAGTAGTCTTCGACAGGGGAGGAGTGAAAAACTGTTTTTT. It translates to CASSLRQGRSEKLFF. Looking up the rest from reference TRBV19 and TRBJ1-4 gives the full variable domain: DGGITQSPKYLFRKEGQNVTLSCEQNLNHDAMYWYRQDPGQGLRLIYYSQIVNDFQKGDIAEGYSVSREKKESFPLTVTSAQKNPTAFYLCASSLRQGRSEKLFFGSGTQLSVL.

V is TRBV28 and J is TRBJ1-4; TRBD1 matches at 7 bases. This CDR3 has 14 amino acids. The J segment lost 8 bases and the V segment lost 4 bases, leaving 7 bases of the junction unmatched. Germline V gene data show CDR1 as MDHEN and CDR2 as SYDVKM. CDR3 sequence (DNA): TGTGCCAGCAGTTCTGGACAGGCCCCGGAAAAACTGTTTTTT. It encodes CASSSGQAPEKLFF.

This chain links TRBV7-3 with TRBJ2-1; 8 bases match TRBD2. Germline V gene data show CDR1 as SGHTA and CDR2 as FQGTGA. The CDR3 is 15 amino acids. V lost 5 bases to trimming and J lost 3 bases; unmatched junction nucleotides: 6. This chain's CDR3 is CASSPPGLDYNEQFF. The CDR3 DNA is TGTGCCAGCAGCCCTCCGGGACTAGACTACAATGAGCAGTTCTTC.

V and J are TRBV2 and TRBJ2-1, with TRBD1 identical over 9 bases. The V segment lost 4 bases and the J segment 6 bases; nucleotides outside the gene matches: 4. There are 14 residues in the CDR3. Germline assignment: CDR1 SNHLY and CDR2 FYNNEI. CDR3 residues: CASSGGTGINEQFF. The CDR3 DNA follows: TGTGCCAGCAGTGGCGGGACAGGGATCAATGAGCAGTTCTTC.

This sequence joins TRBV5-8 and TRBJ1-2; D uncertain. This CDR3 region has 12 residues. The germline gives CDR1 SGHTS, CDR2 YDEGEE. Trimming shortened V by 0 bases and J by 8 bases, and 8 bases separated the two germline ends. The CDR3 is CASSLGTGGYTF. CDR3 nucleotide sequence: TGTGCCAGCAGCTTGGGAACGGGAGGCTACACCTTC.

The chain carries TRBV14 and TRBJ2-7, with D perhaps matching TRBD1 (6 bases). Germline CDR1 and CDR2: SGHDN and FVKESK. V was cut by 5 bases and J by 9 bases, with 14 bases left in between. The CDR3 runs to 12 residues. For the CDR3, the DNA is TGTGCCAGCAGCAAACAGGGAAGGAGGCAGTACTTC. Its protein product is CASSKQGRRQYF.

The chain recombines TRBV7-3 with TRBJ2-1; TRBD1 agrees at 11 bases. Trimming removed 3 bases from V and 6 bases from J; junction bases left unmatched: 4. The CDR3 runs 15 residues. Per the germline V gene, CDR1 is SGHTA and CDR2 is FQGTGA. The CDR3 DNA follows: TGTGCCAGCAGCTTCGGGACAGGGGGAGGCAATGAGCAGTTCTTC. Translating gives CASSFGTGGGNEQFF.

The V call is TRBV12-5, the J call TRBJ2-7, with D tentatively TRBD2 (6 bases). The germline V and J ends were trimmed by 2 bases and 0 bases, with 17 bases remaining between them. This CDR3 has 17 residues. CDR1 and CDR2 (germline): LGHNT, FRNRAP. CDR3 sequence: CASGLYDGTPGSYEQYF. CDR3 coding DNA: TGTGCTAGTGGTTTGTATGACGGGACTCCTGGCTCCTACGAGCAGTACTTC.

The chain couples TRBV30 to TRBJ2-7; TRBD1 aligns across 11 bases. Germline trimming cut 4 bases from V and 3 bases from J; bases unmatched to any gene: 8. This CDR3 has 15 residues. Germline V gene sequence: CDR1 GTSNPN, CDR2 SVGIG (reference sequence). DNA for the CDR3: TGTGCCTGGAAGGAGGGACAGGGGGGATACTACGAGCAGTACTTC. It translates to CAWKEGQGGYYEQYF.

The rearrangement links TRBV28 to TRBJ2-7; D is unclear. This CDR3 region has 12 residues. The germline V gene has CDR1 MDHEN and CDR2 SYDVKM. The V gene lost 3 bases and the J gene lost 3 bases, with 6 bases spanning the gap. DNA for the CDR3: TGTGCCAGCAGTTTGACTCTCTACGAGCAGTACTTC. It translates to CASSLTLYEQYF. Variable domain in full (rest from reference TRBV28 and TRBJ2-7): DVKVTQSSRYLVKRTGEKVFLECVQDMDHENMFWYRQDPGLGLRLIYFSYDVKMKEKGDIPEGYSVSREKKERFSLILESASTNQTSMYLCASSLTLYEQYFGPGTRLTVT.

The chain is built from TRBV7-9 and TRBJ2-3; 8 nucleotides match TRBD1. Germline V lookup: CDR1 SEHNR, CDR2 FQNEAQ (reference sequence). The trim removed 1 base at V and 2 bases at J, leaving 14 bases unmatched. The CDR3 is 19 amino acids. In DNA, the CDR3 is TGTGCCAGCAGCTTAGATGTGTTGGGGAGACAGGGGAACACAGATACGCAGTATTTT. Amino acids: CASSLDVLGRQGNTDTQYF.

The chain employs TRBV29-1 and TRBJ2-1, with TRBD2 as a possible D gene (6 bases). The CDR3 loop spans 15 amino acids. Germline values: CDR1 SQVTM, CDR2 ANQGSEA. The ends were cut back, 6 bases at V and 0 bases at J, with 15 bases in the middle. The CDR3: CSVSGVSGSYNEQFF. CDR3 nucleotide sequence: TGCAGCGTATCTGGGGTTAGCGGCTCCTACAATGAGCAGTTCTTC.

The genes are TRBV5-8 and TRBJ2-6; 12 positions agree with TRBD1. The ends lost 4 bases at V and 11 bases at J; junction bases unmatched: 7. The germline gives CDR1 SGHTS, CDR2 YDEGEE. The CDR3 is 15 amino acids. DNA for the CDR3: TGTGCCAGCAGCCCAGGGGACAGGGGGCGAGACGTCCTGACTTTC. Its translation: CASSPGDRGRDVLTF.

The table lists this clone with a few counts. V is TRBV4-1 and J is TRBJ1-2; D might be TRBD1 (6 bases). The germline V gene has CDR1 MGHRA and CDR2 YSYEKL. This CDR3 comprises 14 residues. V was clipped by 2 bases and J by 4 bases, with 11 bases between them. The CDR3 nucleotides read TGCGCCAGCAGCCAAAGTGGGGGCCCCTATGGCTACACCTTC. Its translation is CASSQSGGPYGYTF.

The chain uses TRBV20-1 and TRBJ1-1, with D possibly TRBD1 on 6 matching bases. The CDR3 extends over 11 amino acids. The V end lost 5 bases, the J end lost 6 bases, and 10 bases lay between the germline ends. The germline gives CDR1 DFQATT, CDR2 SNEGSKA (reference sequence). The CDR3 here is CSASGDAEAFF. The CDR3 DNA follows: TGCAGTGCTTCAGGGGACGCTGAAGCTTTCTTT.

CDR3 in amino acids: CATSTRQGSNQPQHF. CDR3 coding DNA: TGTGCCACCAGTACACGACAGGGCAGCAATCAGCCCCAGCATTTT. The chain recombines TRBV24-1 with TRBJ1-5, with 7 bases aligning to TRBD1. The germline CDR1 and CDR2 sequences are KGHDR and SFDVKD. V dropped 6 bases and J dropped 1; count of bases not matched to a gene: 5. CDR3 length: 15 amino acids.

This chain uses TRBV3-1 (or the pseudogene TRBV3-2) with TRBJ2-1; D is ambiguous. Germline CDR1 reads LGHDT; CDR2 reads YNNKEL (reference sequence). Trimming shortened V by 2 bases and J by 5 bases, and 10 bases separated the two germline ends. The CDR3 contains 14 residues. CDR3: CASSQKNTHNEQFF. CDR3 sequence (DNA): TGTGCCAGCAGCCAAAAAAACACCCACAATGAGCAGTTCTTC.

This clone has just a few counts. J is TRBJ2-5 and V is TRBV28, with 10 bases matching TRBD1. Trimming at V came to 5 bases and at J to 3 bases, leaving 0 bases not matched to a gene. CDR1 is MDHEN, CDR2 SYDVKM, per germline. There are 13 residues in the CDR3. The chain's CDR3 is CASSGTGEETQYF. Written as DNA, the CDR3 is TGTGCCAGCAGTGGGACAGGGGAAGAGACCCAGTACTTC.

J is TRBJ1-5 and V is TRBV7-6, with a possible D match to TRBD1 (5 bases). In germline, CDR1 is SGHVS, CDR2 FNYEAQ. The CDR3 extends over 13 amino acids. V lost 3 bases and J lost 3, with 6 bases in between. This chain's CDR3 is CASSLTDNQPQHF. CDR3 in DNA: TGTGCCAGCAGCTTGACAGACAATCAGCCCCAGCATTTT. Using reference TRBV7-6 and TRBJ1-5 for the parts outside the CDR3, the full variable domain is GAGVSQSPRYKVTKRGQDVALRCDPISGHVSLYWYRQALGQGPEFLTYFNYEAQQDKSGLPNDRFSAERPEGSISTLTIQRTEQRDSAMYRCASSLTDNQPQHFGDGTRLSIL.

The gene calls are TRBV6-1 and TRBJ1-2; TRBD1 aligns across 9 bases. The CDR3 has 15 residues. V was clipped by 2 bases and J by 13 bases; unmatched bases: 14. Germline assignment: CDR1 MNHNS and CDR2 SASEGT. The DNA of the CDR3 is TGTGCCAGCAGTGAATCTGTCGCAACAGGGGGCTCTTGCACCTTC. It yields the protein CASSESVATGGSCTF.

The chain joins TRBV2 to TRBJ2-1, with TRBD2 as a possible D gene (6 bases). The V end lost 3 bases, the J end lost 5 bases, and 14 bases lay between the germline ends. Germline CDR1 SNHLY, CDR2 FYNNEI. The CDR3 runs 15 residues. CDR3 coding DNA: TGTGCCAGCAGTGACTGGGGGACTGGAGACAATGAGCAGTTCTTC. Translation gives CASSDWGTGDNEQFF.

V gene TRBV11-2 combines with J gene TRBJ2-7, with 9 bases matching TRBD2. The junction had 10 bases not matched to a gene; V was cut back by 4 bases and J by 3 bases. The CDR3 sequence is 16 residues long. Per the germline V gene, CDR1 is SGHAT and CDR2 is FQNNGV. CDR3 sequence (DNA): TGTGCCAGCAGCTGGGGCGGCGGGAGGGCCGACTACGAGCAGTACTTC. Its protein product is CASSWGGGRADYEQYF.

The chain uses TRBV12-3 or TRBV12-4 and TRBJ1-5; D unresolved. V was cut by 3 bases and J by 9 bases, with 9 bases left in between. The CDR3 runs to 12 residues. This CDR3 is CASSLSPSPQHF. CDR3 sequence (DNA): TGTGCCAGCAGTTTGTCCCCTTCGCCCCAGCATTTT.

The V gene is TRBV30, the J gene TRBJ2-1; 9 nucleotides line up with TRBD1. Trimming took 2 bases from V and 4 from J; bases not matched to a gene: 6. This CDR3 region has 15 residues. Germline V gene data show CDR1 as GTSNPN and CDR2 as SVGIG (reference sequence). The CDR3 coding sequence is TGTGCCTGGAGTCTCCGGGACAGGGTATACAATGAGCAGTTCTTC. This translates into CAWSLRDRVYNEQFF.